This TCR beta chain stems from a study of Ad26.COV2.S vaccination and SARS-CoV-2 variants. Study findings and constraints: Vaccine recipients surpassed placebo recipients in spike-specific TCR breadth. Those who received vaccine or placebo ended up with similar non-spike TCR breadth. Estimates derived from TCR breadth and depth analyses may have underestimated total T cell responses. The authors reported substantial breadth in spike-specific CD8+ and CD4+ T cell responses after vaccination.

The CDR3 covers 16 residues. Germline V CDR1 and CDR2: MGHRA, YSYEKL. V lost 2 bases to trimming and J lost 4 bases; unmatched junction nucleotides: 6. This clone came up once. Antigen unknown. The data were produced by immunoSEQ multiplex PCR, yet TCRdb's version contains in-frame clones alone and is incomplete. The sample consists of over 110,000 clones, roughly 88% of them appearing once. The specimen was peripheral blood, collected after recovery from COVID-19. The sequence came from a human donor who had recovered from COVID-19. The chain combines TRBV4-1 with TRBJ1-3; the match to TRBD1 covers 9 bases. For the CDR3, the DNA is TGCGCCAGCAGCCAAACCGGGACAGGGAACGGAAACACCATATATTTT. Translation gives CASSQTGTGNGNTIYF.